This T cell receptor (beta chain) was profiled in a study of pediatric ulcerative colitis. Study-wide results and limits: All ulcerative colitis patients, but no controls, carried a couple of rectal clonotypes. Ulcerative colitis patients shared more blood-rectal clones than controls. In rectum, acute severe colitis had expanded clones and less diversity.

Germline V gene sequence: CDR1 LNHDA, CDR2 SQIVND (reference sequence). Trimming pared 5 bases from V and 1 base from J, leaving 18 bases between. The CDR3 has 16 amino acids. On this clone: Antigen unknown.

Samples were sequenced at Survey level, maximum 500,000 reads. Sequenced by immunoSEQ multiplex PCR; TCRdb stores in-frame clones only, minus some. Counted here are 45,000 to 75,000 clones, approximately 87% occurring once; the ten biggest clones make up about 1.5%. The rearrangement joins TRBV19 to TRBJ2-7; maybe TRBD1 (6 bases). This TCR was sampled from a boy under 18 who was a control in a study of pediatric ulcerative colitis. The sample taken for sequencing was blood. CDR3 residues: CASSAASGTPSYEQYF. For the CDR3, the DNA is TGTGCCAGTAGTGCAGCATCCGGGACACCTTCCTACGAGCAGTACTTC.